Presented here are 25 T cell receptor beta chains from one specimen sequenced in a study of breast tumors, draining lymph nodes, adjacent tissues. TCRdb used MiXCR to reprocess the multiplex PCR reads, holding one entry per CDR3 protein. This table holds 20,000 to 25,000 distinct CDR3 sequences, under 75% found once. Sequenced sample: breast tumor tissue. The receptors stem from a female donor with breast cancer. Some clones in this sample may be carry-over from other donors' samples.

This clonotype was counted ten times or more. V is TRBV20-1 and J is TRBJ2-4, with D maybe TRBD2 (6 bases). With 0 bases removed from V and 7 bases from J, the gap between germline ends came to 13 bases. The CDR3 is 14 residues long. The V gene's germline CDR1 is DFQATT and CDR2 SNEGSKA (reference sequence). The DNA of the CDR3 is TGCAGTGCTAGAGATAAAGTGGGGAGGAACATTCAGTACTTC. Protein product: CSARDKVGRNIQYF.

V and J are TRBV5-1 and TRBJ2-7; 9 bases fit TRBD1. Germline lookup yields CDR1 SGHRS and CDR2 YFSETQ. Trimming took 4 bases from V and 5 from J; bases not matched to a gene: 13. The CDR3 sequence is 16 residues long. For the CDR3, the DNA is TGCGCCAGCAGCAGAACCGGGACAGGGACTTTCGACGAGCAGTACTTC. Its protein product is CASSRTGTGTFDEQYF.

This clonotype was counted ten times or more. In DNA, the CDR3 is TGCAGTGCTAGAGATCGCGGAACTGGGGCCAACGTCCTGACTTTC. Protein: CSARDRGTGANVLTF. The chain couples TRBV20-1 to TRBJ2-6; D gene unclear. The CDR3 has 15 amino acids. The V gene lost 0 bases and the J gene lost 2 bases, with 8 bases spanning the gap. The V gene's germline CDR1 is DFQATT and CDR2 SNEGSKA (reference sequence).

This clonotype was found many times. A much larger clone sits a single nucleotide away, making a read error possible. The chain combines TRBV6-2 or TRBV6-3 with TRBJ1-4; TRBD1 matches 7 bases. V gave up 7 bases and J gave up 8 bases; unmatched junction bases: 10. Looked up from germline, CDR1 is MNHEY and CDR2 is SVGEGT. The CDR3 spans 14 residues. CDR3 in amino acids: CASKRLDRDEKLFF. The CDR3 DNA reads as TGTGCCAGCAAGCGCCTCGACAGGGACGAAAAACTGTTTTTT.

This clonotype was observed at least ten times. The rearrangement joins TRBV6-1 to TRBJ1-5; D is possibly TRBD1 (5 bases). Germline loops: CDR1 MNHNS, CDR2 SASEGT. V dropped 7 bases and J dropped 0 bases, with 10 bases sitting between them. This CDR3 contains 14 residues. DNA of the CDR3: TGTGCCAGCACCGGGGACCTTAGCAATCAGCCCCAGCATTTT. Translating gives CASTGDLSNQPQHF.

This clonotype is judged medium-sized. The J gene is TRBJ2-1, the V gene TRBV28, with D possibly TRBD2 on 5 matching bases. This CDR3 region has 15 residues. Germline CDR1 and CDR2: MDHEN and SYDVKM. Trimming pared 4 bases from V and 7 bases from J, leaving 17 bases between. CDR3 loop: CASSWSSKMRNEQFF. DNA of the CDR3: TGTGCCAGCAGTTGGTCTAGCAAAATGCGTAATGAGCAGTTCTTC.

The gene calls are TRBV5-6 and TRBJ1-2; D ambiguous. Germline V gene sequence: CDR1 SGHDT, CDR2 YYEEEE. V was clipped by 4 bases and J by 0 bases, with 10 bases between them. The CDR3 sequence is 14 residues long. The CDR3 loop is CASSGPEPNYGYTF. CDR3 in DNA: TGTGCCAGCAGCGGACCGGAGCCTAACTATGGCTACACCTTC. The full variable domain, with the rest looked up from reference TRBV5-6 and TRBJ1-2, is DAGVTQSPTHLIKTRGQQVTLRCSPKSGHDTVSWYQQALGQGPQFIFQYYEEEERQRGNFPDRFSGHQFPNYSSELNVNALLLGDSALYLCASSGPEPNYGYTFGSGTRLTVV.

This chain connects TRBV24-1 to TRBJ1-5, with D perhaps TRBD1 (6 bases). CDR1 is KGHDR, CDR2 SFDVKD, per germline. CDR3 size: 15 residues. With 2 bases removed from V and 4 bases from J, the gap between germline ends came to 11 bases. As DNA, the CDR3 is TGTGCCACCAGTGATTCTTACAGGGATAATCAGCCCCAGCATTTT. Encoded protein: CATSDSYRDNQPQHF.

The CDR3 DNA reads TGCAGCGTTGGGGCTAGCGGGCGCACAGATACGCAGTATTTT. Protein: CSVGASGRTDTQYF. The genes are TRBV29-1 and TRBJ2-3; the match to TRBD2 covers 8 bases. V trimming: 4 bases; J trimming: 1 base; junction bases outside the gene matches: 4. Germline V gives CDR1 SQVTM, CDR2 ANQGSEA. The CDR3 extends over 14 amino acids.

Concerning this clonotype: Being one base from a much bigger clone, this may be a read error. The chain employs TRBV6-1 and TRBJ1-4; D is possibly TRBD1 (6 bases). In germline, CDR1 is MNHNS, CDR2 SASEGT. The CDR3 is made up of 16 amino acids. Written as DNA, the CDR3 is TGTGCCAGCAGTCAAGCGGGGGCGACAACTAATGAAAAACTGTTTTTT. Translation: CASSQAGATTNEKLFF.

This clonotype is medium-sized (0.01 to 0.1%). The V and J genes are TRBV4-1 and TRBJ2-1; TRBD2 aligns across 11 bases. The germline gives CDR1 MGHRA, CDR2 YSYEKL. The CDR3 runs to 14 residues. V shed 2 bases and J 15 bases; nucleotides not matched to a gene: 9. The CDR3 protein is CASSQLIAGGPSFF. CDR3 in DNA: TGCGCCAGCAGCCAATTGATAGCGGGGGGGCCTTCGTTCTTC.

This clonotype was observed at least ten times. V usage is TRBV10-2 and J usage is TRBJ2-3; no reliable D call. Per the germline V gene, CDR1 is WSHSY and CDR2 is SAAADI. The V and J ends lost 7 bases and 5 bases respectively, with 7 bases between them. This CDR3 comprises 11 residues. CDR3 sequence (DNA): TGCGCCAGCACCCGAGGAGATACGCAGTATTTT. The encoded protein is CASTRGDTQYF.

In this sample, this clonotype turned up many times. This rearrangement joins TRBV4-2 to TRBJ2-1; 13 positions agree with TRBD2. This CDR3 is built from 19 residues. V shed 1 base, J shed 0 bases, and the junction held 6 bases outside the gene matches. CDR1 and CDR2 (germline): LGHNA, YNFKEQ. CDR3 amino acids: CASSQGTSGGASSYNEQFF. CDR3 coding DNA: TGTGCCAGCAGCCAAGGAACTAGCGGGGGGGCCAGCTCCTACAATGAGCAGTTCTTC.

The chain recombines TRBV7-9 with TRBJ1-6, with 7 nucleotides matching TRBD1. The CDR3 runs to 15 residues. V lost 5 bases to trimming and J lost 6 bases; unmatched junction nucleotides: 7. Germline CDR1 reads SEHNR; CDR2 reads FQNEAQ (reference sequence). CDR3 protein: CASSPGTARNSPLHF. CDR3 DNA sequence: TGTGCCAGCAGCCCTGGGACAGCGCGTAATTCACCCCTCCACTTT.

This sequence joins TRBV9 and TRBJ1-5; 9 nucleotides line up with TRBD1. Germline V gives CDR1 SGDLS, CDR2 YYNGEE. CDR3 length: 15 residues. J gave up 8 bases and V 0 bases, and 6 bases lay outside the gene matches. The CDR3 bases are TGTGCCAGCAGCGTAGAGGGACAGGGTTTTGAGCCCCAGCATTTT. It yields the protein CASSVEGQGFEPQHF.

This clonotype occurred once. The rearrangement links TRBV7-6 to TRBJ1-3; no reliable D call. The CDR3 length is 15 residues. Germline V lookup: CDR1 SGHVS, CDR2 FNYEAQ. The V gene lost 3 bases and the J gene lost 0 bases, with 9 bases spanning the gap. DNA of the CDR3: TGTGCCAGCAGCTTTTCGCACAGCTCTGGAAACACCATATATTTT. Its translation: CASSFSHSSGNTIYF.

In its sample, this clonotype was seen a few times. For the CDR3, the DNA is TGTGCCAGCCCGGGGACAGGGCTCTCCTACGAGCAGTACTTC. Translating gives CASPGTGLSYEQYF. The rearrangement uses TRBV5-8 and TRBJ2-7; 9 bases agree with TRBD1. The CDR3 totals 14 residues. The ends lost 7 bases at V and 0 bases at J; junction bases unmatched: 5. Germline CDR1 SGHTS, CDR2 YDEGEE. The whole variable domain, remainder taken from reference TRBV5-8 and TRBJ2-7, is EAGVTQSPTHLIKTRGQQATLRCSPISGHTSVYWYQQALGLGLQFLLWYDEGEERNRGNFPPRFSGRQFPNYSSELNVNALELEDSALYLCASPGTGLSYEQYFGPGTRLTVT.

This rearrangement joins TRBV5-4 to TRBJ1-2; D not certain. This CDR3 has 12 residues. Germline V CDR1 and CDR2: SGHNT, YYREEE (reference sequence). With 5 bases removed from V and 7 bases from J, the gap between germline ends came to 12 bases. The CDR3 sequence is CASSRNTFGYTF. CDR3 DNA sequence: TGTGCCAGCAGTCGGAACACGTTTGGCTACACCTTC.

The table lists this clonotype with many counts. The CDR3 DNA is TGTGCCAGCAGCCGGTTCCCAATCGGGGGGGGAAACACCATATATTTT. It codes for CASSRFPIGGGNTIYF. The chain uses TRBV7-8 and TRBJ1-3, with D maybe TRBD1 (5 bases). The germline CDR1 and CDR2 sequences are SGHVS and FQNEAQ. CDR3 length equals 16 residues. With 5 bases removed from V and 4 bases from J, the gap between germline ends came to 18 bases. Based on the CDR3 plus reference TRBV7-8 and TRBJ1-3, the full variable domain is GAGVSQSPRYKVAKRGQDVALRCDPISGHVSLFWYQQALGQGPEFLTYFQNEAQLDKSGLPSDRFFAERPEGSVSTLKIQRTQQEDSAVYLCASSRFPIGGGNTIYFGEGSWLTVV.

This clonotype was seen at least ten times. V and J are TRBV20-1 and TRBJ2-7, with TRBD1 identical over 7 bases. V shed 3 bases, J shed 3 bases, and the junction held 5 bases outside the gene matches. The CDR3 has 13 residues. The germline V gene has CDR1 DFQATT and CDR2 SNEGSKA (reference sequence). The CDR3 nucleotides read TGCAGTGCTAGGGACAGGTCGAACTACGAGCAGTACGTC. Protein product: CSARDRSNYEQYV.

The V gene is TRBV29-1, the J gene TRBJ1-2; D may be TRBD1 (5 bases). The CDR3 has 9 residues. Germline values: CDR1 SQVTM, CDR2 ANQGSEA. The CDR3 DNA sequence: TGCAAGCCCGGGGGTGGCTACACCTTC. Protein: CKPGGGYTF. The complete variable domain, with remaining parts taken from reference TRBV29-1 and TRBJ1-2, reads SAVISQKPSRDICQRGTSLTIQCQVDSQVTMMFWYRQQPGQSLTLIATANQGSEATYESGFVIDKFPISRPNLTFSTLTVSNMSPEDSSIYLCKPGGGYTFGSGTRLTVV.

This clonotype was observed many times. The V call is TRBV29-1, the J call TRBJ2-3, with 8 bases identical to TRBD2. This CDR3 is built from 12 residues. With 2 bases clipped from V and 14 bases from J, the junction kept 9 bases outside the gene matches. Germline assignment: CDR1 SQVTM and CDR2 ANQGSEA. CDR3 nucleotides: TGCAGCGTTGAAAGGGCTAGCGGGTCTGGGTATTTT. It specifies CSVERASGSGYF.

The V call is TRBV7-2, the J call TRBJ2-3; TRBD1 agrees at 9 bases. Per the germline V gene, CDR1 is SGHTA and CDR2 is FQGNSA. Trimming removed 4 bases from V and 3 bases from J; junction bases left unmatched: 5. This CDR3 comprises 15 residues. The DNA for the CDR3 is TGTGCCAGCAGCTCACAGGGGGCGCAGACAGATACGCAGTATTTT. Translation: CASSSQGAQTDTQYF.

The J gene is TRBJ2-7, the V gene TRBV7-2; TRBD2 aligns across 8 bases. The CDR3 covers 14 residues. Unmatched junction bases numbered 12, after V lost 9 bases and J lost 5 bases. The V gene's germline CDR1 is SGHTA and CDR2 FQGNSA. The CDR3 nucleotides read TGTGCCAGGAGAAAGGTGGCGGGAGGTAACGAGCAGTACTTC. It encodes CARRKVAGGNEQYF.

This clonotype was picked up a small number of times. The chain combines TRBV30 with TRBJ1-5; 7 bases are shared with TRBD1. Germline V gives CDR1 GTSNPN, CDR2 SVGIG (reference sequence). The CDR3 is 13 amino acids. Trimming at V came to 0 bases and at J to 4 bases, leaving 0 bases not matched to a gene. CDR3 region: CAWSVQGNQPQHF. CDR3 sequence (DNA): TGTGCCTGGAGTGTACAGGGGAATCAGCCCCAGCATTTT.